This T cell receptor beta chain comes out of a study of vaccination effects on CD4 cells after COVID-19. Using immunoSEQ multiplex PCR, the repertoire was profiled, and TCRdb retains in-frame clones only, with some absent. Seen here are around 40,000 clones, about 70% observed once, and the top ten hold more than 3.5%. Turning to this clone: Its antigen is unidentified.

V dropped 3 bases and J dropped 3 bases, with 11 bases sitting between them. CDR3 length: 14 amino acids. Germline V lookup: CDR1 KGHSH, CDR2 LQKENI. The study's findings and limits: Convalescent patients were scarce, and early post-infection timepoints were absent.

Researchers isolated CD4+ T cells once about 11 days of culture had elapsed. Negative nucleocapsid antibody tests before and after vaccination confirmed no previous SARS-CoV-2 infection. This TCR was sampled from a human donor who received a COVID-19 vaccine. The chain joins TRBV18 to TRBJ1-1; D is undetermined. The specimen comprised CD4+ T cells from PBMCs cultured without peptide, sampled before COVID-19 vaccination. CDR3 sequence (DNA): TGTGCCAGCTCACCCCTTGAGGTGGACACTGAAGCTTTCTTT. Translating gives CASSPLEVDTEAFF.